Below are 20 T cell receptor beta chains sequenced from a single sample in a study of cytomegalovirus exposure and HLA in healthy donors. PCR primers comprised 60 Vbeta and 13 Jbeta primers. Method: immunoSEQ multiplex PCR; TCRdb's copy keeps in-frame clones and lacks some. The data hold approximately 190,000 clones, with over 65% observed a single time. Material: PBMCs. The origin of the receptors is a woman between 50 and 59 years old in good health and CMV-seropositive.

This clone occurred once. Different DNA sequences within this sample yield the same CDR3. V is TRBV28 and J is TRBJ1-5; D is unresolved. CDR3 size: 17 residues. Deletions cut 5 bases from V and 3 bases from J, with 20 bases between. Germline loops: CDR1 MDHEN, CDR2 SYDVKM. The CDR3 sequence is CASSLPRQAGYNQPQHF. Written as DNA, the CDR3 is TGTGCCAGCAGTCTCCCACGGCAGGCCGGATACAATCAGCCCCAGCATTTT.

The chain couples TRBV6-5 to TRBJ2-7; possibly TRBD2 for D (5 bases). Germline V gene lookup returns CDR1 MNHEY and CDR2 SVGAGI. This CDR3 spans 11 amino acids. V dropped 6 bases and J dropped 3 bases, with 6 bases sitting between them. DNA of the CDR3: TGTGCCAGCAGGGGAGACTACGAGCAGTACTTC. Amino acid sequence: CASRGDYEQYF.

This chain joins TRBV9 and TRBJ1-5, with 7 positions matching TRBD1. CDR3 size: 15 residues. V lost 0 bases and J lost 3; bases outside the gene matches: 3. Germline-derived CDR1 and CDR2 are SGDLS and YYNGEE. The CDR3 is CASSVGTGPNQPQHF. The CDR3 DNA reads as TGTGCCAGCAGCGTAGGGACAGGTCCCAATCAGCCCCAGCATTTT.

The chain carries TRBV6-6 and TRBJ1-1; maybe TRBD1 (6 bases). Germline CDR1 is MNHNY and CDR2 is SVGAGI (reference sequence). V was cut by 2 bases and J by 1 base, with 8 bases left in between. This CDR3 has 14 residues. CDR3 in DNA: TGTGCCAGCAGTTACCGACAGGAGAACACTGAAGCTTTCTTT. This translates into CASSYRQENTEAFF.

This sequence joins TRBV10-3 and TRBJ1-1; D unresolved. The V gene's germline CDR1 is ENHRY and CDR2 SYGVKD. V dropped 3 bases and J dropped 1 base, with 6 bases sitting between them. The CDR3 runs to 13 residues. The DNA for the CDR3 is TGTGCCATCAGTGACTACGCGAACACTGAAGCTTTCTTT. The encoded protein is CAISDYANTEAFF.

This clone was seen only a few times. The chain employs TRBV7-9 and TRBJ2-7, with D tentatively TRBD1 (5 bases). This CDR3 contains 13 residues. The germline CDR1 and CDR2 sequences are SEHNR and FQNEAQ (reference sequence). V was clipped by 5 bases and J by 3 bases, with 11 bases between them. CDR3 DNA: TGTGCCAGCAGCCCCGGACACCTCTACGAGCAGTACTTC. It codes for CASSPGHLYEQYF.

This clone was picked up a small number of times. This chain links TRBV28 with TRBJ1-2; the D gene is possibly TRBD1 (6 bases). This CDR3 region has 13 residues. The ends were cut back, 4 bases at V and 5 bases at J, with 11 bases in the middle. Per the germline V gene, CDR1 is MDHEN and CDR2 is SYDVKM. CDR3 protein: CASSSGQLYGYTF. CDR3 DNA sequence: TGTGCCAGCAGTTCAGGACAGCTATATGGCTACACCTTC.

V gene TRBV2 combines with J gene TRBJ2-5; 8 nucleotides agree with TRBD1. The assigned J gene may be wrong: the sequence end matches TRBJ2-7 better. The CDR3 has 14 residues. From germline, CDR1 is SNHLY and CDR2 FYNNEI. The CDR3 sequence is CASTRTGSSYEQYF. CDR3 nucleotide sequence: TGTGCCAGCACCCGGACAGGGAGCTCCTACGAGCAGTACTTC.

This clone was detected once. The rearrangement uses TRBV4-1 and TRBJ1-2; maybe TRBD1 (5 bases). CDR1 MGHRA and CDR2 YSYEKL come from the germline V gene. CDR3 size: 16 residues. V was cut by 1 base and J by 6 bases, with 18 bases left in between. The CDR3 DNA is TGCGCCAGCAGCCAAGGCCCCAGGCGGAGGGGTCATGGCTACACCTTC. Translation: CASSQGPRRRGHGYTF.

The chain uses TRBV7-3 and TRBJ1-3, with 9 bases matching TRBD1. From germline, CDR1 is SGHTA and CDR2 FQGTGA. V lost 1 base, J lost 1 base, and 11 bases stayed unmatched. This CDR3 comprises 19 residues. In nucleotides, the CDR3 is TGTGCCAGCAGCTTAAACGGCCCGGGACAGGGTGCTTCTGGAAACACCATATATTTT. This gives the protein CASSLNGPGQGASGNTIYF.

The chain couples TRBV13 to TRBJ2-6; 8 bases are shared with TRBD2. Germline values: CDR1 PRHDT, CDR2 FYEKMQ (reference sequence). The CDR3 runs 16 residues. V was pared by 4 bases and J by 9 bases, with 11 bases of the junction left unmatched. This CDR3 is CASSSSGPSGFNVLTF. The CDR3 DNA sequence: TGTGCCAGCAGCTCTAGCGGGCCGAGTGGATTCAACGTCCTGACTTTC.

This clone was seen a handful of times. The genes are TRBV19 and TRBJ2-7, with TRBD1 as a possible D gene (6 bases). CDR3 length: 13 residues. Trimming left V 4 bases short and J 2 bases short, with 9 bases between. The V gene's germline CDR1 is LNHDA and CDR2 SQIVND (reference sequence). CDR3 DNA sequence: TGTGCCAGTAGTACCGGACAGACCTACGAGCAGTACTTC. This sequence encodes CASSTGQTYEQYF.

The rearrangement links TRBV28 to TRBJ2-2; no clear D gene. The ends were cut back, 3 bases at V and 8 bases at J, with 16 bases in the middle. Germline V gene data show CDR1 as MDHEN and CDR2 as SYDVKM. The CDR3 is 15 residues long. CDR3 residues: CASSFLRVTRGELFF. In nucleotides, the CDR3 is TGTGCCAGCAGTTTTCTTCGGGTGACGAGGGGGGAGCTGTTTTTT.

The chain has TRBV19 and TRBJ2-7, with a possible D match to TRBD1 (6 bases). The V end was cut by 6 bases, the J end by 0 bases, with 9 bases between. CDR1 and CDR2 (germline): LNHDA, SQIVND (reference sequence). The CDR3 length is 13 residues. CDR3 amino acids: CASSPTGSYEQYF. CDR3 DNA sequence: TGTGCCAGTAGCCCGACAGGCTCCTACGAGCAGTACTTC.

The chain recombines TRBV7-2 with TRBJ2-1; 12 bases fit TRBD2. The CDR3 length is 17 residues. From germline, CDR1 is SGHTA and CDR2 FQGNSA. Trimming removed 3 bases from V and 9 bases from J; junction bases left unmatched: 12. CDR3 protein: CASSFLPTSGGFGEQFF. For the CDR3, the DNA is TGTGCCAGCAGCTTCCTCCCGACTAGCGGGGGTTTCGGTGAGCAGTTCTTC.

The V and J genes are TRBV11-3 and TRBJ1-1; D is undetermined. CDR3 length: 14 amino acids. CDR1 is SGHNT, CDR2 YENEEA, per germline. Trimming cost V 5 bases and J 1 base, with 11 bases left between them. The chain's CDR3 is CASSATGGNTEAFF. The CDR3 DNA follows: TGTGCCAGCAGCGCTACGGGAGGGAACACTGAAGCTTTCTTT.

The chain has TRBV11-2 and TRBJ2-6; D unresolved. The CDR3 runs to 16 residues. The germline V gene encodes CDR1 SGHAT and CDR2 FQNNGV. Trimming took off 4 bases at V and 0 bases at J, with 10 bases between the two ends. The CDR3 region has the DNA TGTGCCAGCAGCTCCCCGGGTACCTCTGGGGCCAACGTCCTGACTTTC. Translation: CASSSPGTSGANVLTF.

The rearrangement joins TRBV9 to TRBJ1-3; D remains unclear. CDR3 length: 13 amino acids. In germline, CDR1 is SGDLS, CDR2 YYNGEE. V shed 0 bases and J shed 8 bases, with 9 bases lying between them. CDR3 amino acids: CASSVGYEDTIYF. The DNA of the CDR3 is TGTGCCAGCAGCGTAGGGTACGAGGACACCATATATTTT.

The CDR3 region is CASSYDSAYEQYF. The CDR3 region has the DNA TGTGCCAGCTCATATGACAGCGCCTACGAGCAGTACTTC. The genes are TRBV18 and TRBJ2-7, with D perhaps matching TRBD1 (5 bases). Germline-derived CDR1 and CDR2 are KGHSH and LQKENI. V shed 5 bases and J shed 2 bases, with 10 bases lying between them. This CDR3 is built from 13 residues.

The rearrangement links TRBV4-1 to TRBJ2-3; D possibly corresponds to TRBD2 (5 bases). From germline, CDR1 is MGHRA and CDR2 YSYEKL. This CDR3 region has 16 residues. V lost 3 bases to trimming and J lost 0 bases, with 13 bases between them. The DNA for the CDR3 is TGCGCCAGCAGCCAGTTTTCGGGATTAAGCACAGATACGCAGTATTTT. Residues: CASSQFSGLSTDTQYF.